These T cell receptor beta chains were read from a single sample in a study of vaccination and CD4 T cells after COVID-19. These receptors' targets are unknown. TCRdb recomputed calls from the PCR reads with MiXCR, one row per CDR3 protein. The sample shows fewer than 20,000 distinct CDR3 sequences, 40% to 45% of them seen only once. The sample was cultured CD4+ T cells from blood. These receptors were obtained from a human donor with COVID-19. Both conserved end residues are part of each CDR3. Fields, in order: CDR3 DNA, CDR3 protein, clone size, J gene, D gene, CDR3 length, V gene. A D gene is named only where the DNA matches it firmly. Clone size appears in some rows only: once, few, many, or a class for an expanded clone.

TGCAGTGCTAGATGGGGGCAGGGCGTAGGTGAAAAACTGTTTTTT | CSARWGQGVGEKLFF | few | TRBJ1-4 | - | 15 | TRBV20-1
TGTGCCAGCAACATCTATAATTCACCCCTCCACTTT | CASNIYNSPLHF | few | TRBJ1-6 | - | 12 | TRBV2
TGCAGCGCCGGACTAAGGGGGTATGGCTACACCTTC | CSAGLRGYGYTF | - | TRBJ1-2 | - | 12 | TRBV29-1
TGTGCCAGCAGGTCCCGGACGGTCAACACTGAAGCTTTCTTT | CASRSRTVNTEAFF | - | TRBJ1-1 | - | 14 | TRBV12-3/TRBV12-4
TGCGCCAGCAGCTTGGGGCGGACTCAAAACACCGGGGAGCTGTTTTTT | CASSLGRTQNTGELFF | - | TRBJ2-2 | - | 16 | TRBV5-1
TGCAGTGCTCCAAGCGGTGTGGTGACTGAAGCTTTCTTT | CSAPSGVVTEAFF | few | TRBJ1-1 | - | 13 | TRBV20-1
TGCGCCAGCAGCCAAGGGTCGGCTAACTATGGCTACACCTTC | CASSQGSANYGYTF | - | TRBJ1-2 | - | 14 | TRBV7-2
TGCAGTGCCGCTGGGCGGGGAGCTGAAGCTTTCTTT | CSAAGRGAEAFF | - | TRBJ1-1 | - | 12 | TRBV20-1
TGTGCCAGCAGCCCCAGACAGGGCCGGCAGCCCCAGCATTTT | CASSPRQGRQPQHF | - | TRBJ1-5 | TRBD1 | 14 | TRBV28
TGTGCCAGCAGCTCCGACATCACCGGGGAGCTGTTTTTT | CASSSDITGELFF | - | TRBJ2-2 | - | 13 | TRBV7-2
TGTGCCAGCAGCTTTTCGGACAGGGTAACCTACGAGCAGTACTTC | CASSFSDRVTYEQYF | - | TRBJ2-7 | TRBD1 | 15 | TRBV7-8
TGCAGTGCTAGAGATGAAGGAAGGGGCAGGAGGTCTTTCTTT | CSARDEGRGRRSFF | - | TRBJ1-1 | - | 14 | TRBV20-1
TGTGCCAGCAGGTCGGGGGGTACAGGCCGTGGCTACACCTTC | CASRSGGTGRGYTF | few | TRBJ1-2 | - | 14 | TRBV6-2/TRBV6-3
TGTGCCACCATCAGGGGGGGGGGGAACACTGAAGCTTTCTTT | CATIRGGGNTEAFF | - | TRBJ1-1 | TRBD1 | 14 | TRBV15
TGCAGTGTCGTCCGGGACAGTAATGAGCAGTTCTTC | CSVVRDSNEQFF | - | TRBJ2-1 | TRBD1 | 12 | TRBV20-1
TGTGCCAGCAGTTCCGCCGGGGGGCGAGCCCAGCCCCAGCATTTT | CASSSAGGRAQPQHF | few | TRBJ1-5 | - | 15 | TRBV6-5
TGCGCCAGCAGCTCACACAATGAGCAGTTCTTC | CASSSHNEQFF | - | TRBJ2-1 | - | 11 | TRBV5-1
TGTGCCAGCAGCGGACAGGGCTATGGCTACACCTTC | CASSGQGYGYTF | few | TRBJ1-2 | TRBD1 | 12 | TRBV6-1
TGTGCCAGCAGTATGCAGGCCTTCACCGGGGAGCTGTTTTTT | CASSMQAFTGELFF | - | TRBJ2-2 | - | 14 | TRBV6-4
TGTGCCAGCAGCTTAGTTCTGGGATCTCTTAATGAGCAGTACTTC | CASSLVLGSLNEQYF | - | TRBJ2-7 | - | 15 | TRBV11-3
TGTGCCAGCAGTGAGAACAGGGTACGGTCCTACAATGAGCAGTTCTTC | CASSENRVRSYNEQFF | - | TRBJ2-1 | - | 16 | TRBV6-1
TGTGCCAGCAGTGGTCAAACAGGGAAGTCATACGCGGGTTTCTACGAGCAGTACTTC | CASSGQTGKSYAGFYEQYF | - | TRBJ2-7 | - | 19 | TRBV25-1
TGTGCCAGCAGCTTTTGGGGGGACTACGAGCAGTACTTC | CASSFWGDYEQYF | - | TRBJ2-7 | - | 13 | TRBV11-3
TGCGCCAGCAGCTTGGAGCCGGGGCTTGGCGGGGAGCTGTTTTTT | CASSLEPGLGGELFF | - | TRBJ2-2 | - | 15 | TRBV5-1